This TCR beta chain was identified during a study of shared clonotypes between healthy human individuals. This clone is a singleton in its sample. In germline, CDR1 is SEHNR, CDR2 FQNEAQ (reference sequence). V was shortened by 5 bases and J by 4 bases, with 12 bases between the two germline ends. The CDR3 consists of 14 residues. Libraries were prepared by immunoSEQ multiplex PCR; TCRdb keeps only in-frame clonotypes and omits some of them. The data show hundreds of thousands of clones, about 97% seen once. The chain links TRBV7-9 to TRBJ1-3; the D is unclear. Sample: memory CD8+ T cells sorted from blood. Noted subset: CD45RO+ cells pooled with CCR7-negative TemRA cells. The receptor's source is a man aged 25-45 years in good health. The CDR3 spells CASSPRSGGNTIYF. The CDR3 nucleotides read TGTGCCAGCAGCCCGCGATCTGGAGGAAACACCATATATTTT.